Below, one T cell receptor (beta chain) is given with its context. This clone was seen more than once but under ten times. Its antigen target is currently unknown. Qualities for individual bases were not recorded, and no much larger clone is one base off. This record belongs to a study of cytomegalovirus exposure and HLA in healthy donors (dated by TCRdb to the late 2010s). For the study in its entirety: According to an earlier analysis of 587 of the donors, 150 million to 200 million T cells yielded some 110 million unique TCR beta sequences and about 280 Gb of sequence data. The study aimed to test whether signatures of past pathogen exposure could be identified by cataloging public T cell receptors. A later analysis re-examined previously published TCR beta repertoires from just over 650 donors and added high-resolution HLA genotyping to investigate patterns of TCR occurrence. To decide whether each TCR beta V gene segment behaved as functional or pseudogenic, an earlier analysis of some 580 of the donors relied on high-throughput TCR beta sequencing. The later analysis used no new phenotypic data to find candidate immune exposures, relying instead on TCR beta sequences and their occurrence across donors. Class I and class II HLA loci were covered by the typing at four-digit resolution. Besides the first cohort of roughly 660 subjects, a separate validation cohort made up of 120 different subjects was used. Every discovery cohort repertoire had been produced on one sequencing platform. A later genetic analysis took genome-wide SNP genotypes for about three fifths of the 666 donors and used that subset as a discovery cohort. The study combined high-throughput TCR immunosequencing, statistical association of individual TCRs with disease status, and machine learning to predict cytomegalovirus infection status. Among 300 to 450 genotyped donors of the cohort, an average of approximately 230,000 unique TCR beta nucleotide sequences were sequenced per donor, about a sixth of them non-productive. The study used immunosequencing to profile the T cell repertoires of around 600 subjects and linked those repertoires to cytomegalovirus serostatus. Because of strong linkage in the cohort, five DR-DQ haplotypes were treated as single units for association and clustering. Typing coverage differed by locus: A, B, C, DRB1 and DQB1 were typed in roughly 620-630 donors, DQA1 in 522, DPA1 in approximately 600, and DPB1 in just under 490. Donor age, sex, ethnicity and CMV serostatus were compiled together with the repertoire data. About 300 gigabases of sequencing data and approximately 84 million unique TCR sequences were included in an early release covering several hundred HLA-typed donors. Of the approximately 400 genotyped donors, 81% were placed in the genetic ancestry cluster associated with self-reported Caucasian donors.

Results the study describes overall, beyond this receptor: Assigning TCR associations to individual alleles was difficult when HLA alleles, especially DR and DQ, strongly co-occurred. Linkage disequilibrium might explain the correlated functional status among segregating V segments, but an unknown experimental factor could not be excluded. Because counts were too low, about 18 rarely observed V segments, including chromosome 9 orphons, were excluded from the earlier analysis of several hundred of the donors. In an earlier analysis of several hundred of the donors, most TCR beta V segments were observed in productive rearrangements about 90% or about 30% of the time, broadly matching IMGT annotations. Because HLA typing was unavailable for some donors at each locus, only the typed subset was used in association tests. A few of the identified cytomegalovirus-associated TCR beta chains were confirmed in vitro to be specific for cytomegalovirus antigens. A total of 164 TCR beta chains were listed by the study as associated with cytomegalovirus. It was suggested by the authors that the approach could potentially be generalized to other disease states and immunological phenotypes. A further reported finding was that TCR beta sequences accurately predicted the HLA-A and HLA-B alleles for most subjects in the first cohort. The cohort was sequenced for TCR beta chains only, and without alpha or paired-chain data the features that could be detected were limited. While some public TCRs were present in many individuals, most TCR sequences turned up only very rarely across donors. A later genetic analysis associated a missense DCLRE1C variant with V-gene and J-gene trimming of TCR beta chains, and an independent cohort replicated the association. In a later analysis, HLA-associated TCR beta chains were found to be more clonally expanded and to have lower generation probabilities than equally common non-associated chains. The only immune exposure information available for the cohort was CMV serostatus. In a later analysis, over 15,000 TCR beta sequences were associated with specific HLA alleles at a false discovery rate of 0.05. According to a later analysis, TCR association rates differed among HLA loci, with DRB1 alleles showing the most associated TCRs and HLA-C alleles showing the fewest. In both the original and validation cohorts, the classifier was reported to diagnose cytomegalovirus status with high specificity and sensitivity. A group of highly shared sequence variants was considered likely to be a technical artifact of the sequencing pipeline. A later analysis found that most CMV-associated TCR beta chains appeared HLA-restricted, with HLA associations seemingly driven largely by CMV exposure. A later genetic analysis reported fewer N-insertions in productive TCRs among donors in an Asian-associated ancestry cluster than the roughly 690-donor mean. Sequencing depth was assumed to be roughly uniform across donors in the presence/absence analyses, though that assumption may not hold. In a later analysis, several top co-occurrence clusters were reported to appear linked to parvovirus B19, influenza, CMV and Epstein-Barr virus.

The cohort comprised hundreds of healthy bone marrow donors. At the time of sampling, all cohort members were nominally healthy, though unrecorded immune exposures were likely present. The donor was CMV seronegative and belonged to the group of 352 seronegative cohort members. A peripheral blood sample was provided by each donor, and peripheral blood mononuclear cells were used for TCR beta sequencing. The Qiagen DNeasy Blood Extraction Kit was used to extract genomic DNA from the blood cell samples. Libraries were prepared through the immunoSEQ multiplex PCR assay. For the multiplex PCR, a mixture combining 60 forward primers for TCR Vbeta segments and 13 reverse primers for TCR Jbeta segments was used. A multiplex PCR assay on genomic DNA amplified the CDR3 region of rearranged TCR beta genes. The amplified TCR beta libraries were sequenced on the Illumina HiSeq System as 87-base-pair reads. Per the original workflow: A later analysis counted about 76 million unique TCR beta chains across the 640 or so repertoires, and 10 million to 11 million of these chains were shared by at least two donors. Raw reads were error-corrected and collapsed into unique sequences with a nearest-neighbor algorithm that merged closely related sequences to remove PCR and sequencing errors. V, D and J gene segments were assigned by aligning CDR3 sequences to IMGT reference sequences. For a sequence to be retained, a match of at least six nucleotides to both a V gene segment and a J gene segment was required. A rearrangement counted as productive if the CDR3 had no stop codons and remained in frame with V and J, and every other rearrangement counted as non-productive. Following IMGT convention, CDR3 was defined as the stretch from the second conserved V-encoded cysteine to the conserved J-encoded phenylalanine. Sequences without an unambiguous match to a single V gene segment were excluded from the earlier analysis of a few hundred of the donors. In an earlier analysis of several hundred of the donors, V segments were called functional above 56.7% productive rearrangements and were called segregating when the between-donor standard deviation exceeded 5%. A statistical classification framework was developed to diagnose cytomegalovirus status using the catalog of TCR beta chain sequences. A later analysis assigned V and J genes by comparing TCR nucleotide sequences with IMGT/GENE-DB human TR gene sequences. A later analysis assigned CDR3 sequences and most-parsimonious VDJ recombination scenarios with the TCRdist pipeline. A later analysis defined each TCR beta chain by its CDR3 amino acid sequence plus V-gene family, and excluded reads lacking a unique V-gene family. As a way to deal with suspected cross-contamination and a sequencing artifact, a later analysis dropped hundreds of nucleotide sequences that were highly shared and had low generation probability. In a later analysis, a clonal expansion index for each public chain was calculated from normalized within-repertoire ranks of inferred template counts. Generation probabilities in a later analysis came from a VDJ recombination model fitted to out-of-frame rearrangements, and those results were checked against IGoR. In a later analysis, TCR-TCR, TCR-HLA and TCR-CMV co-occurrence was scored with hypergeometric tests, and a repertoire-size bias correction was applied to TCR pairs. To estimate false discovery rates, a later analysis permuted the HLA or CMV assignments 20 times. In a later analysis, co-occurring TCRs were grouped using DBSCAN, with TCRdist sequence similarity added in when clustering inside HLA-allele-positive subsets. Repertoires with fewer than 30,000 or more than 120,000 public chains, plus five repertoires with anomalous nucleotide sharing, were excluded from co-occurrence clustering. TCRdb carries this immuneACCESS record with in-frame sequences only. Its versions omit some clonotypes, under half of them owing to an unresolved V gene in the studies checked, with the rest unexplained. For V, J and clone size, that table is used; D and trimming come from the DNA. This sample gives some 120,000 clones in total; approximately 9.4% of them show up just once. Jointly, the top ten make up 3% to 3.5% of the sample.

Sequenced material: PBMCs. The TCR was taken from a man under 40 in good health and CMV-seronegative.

The CDR3 has the sequence CASSDSGRGSGANVLTF. The DNA sequence is TGTGCCAGCAGTGACTCCGGGAGAGGCTCTGGGGCCAACGTCCTGACTTTC. The chain links TRBV25-1 with TRBJ2-6; the D gene is perhaps TRBD2, on 6 matching bases. The CDR3 goes from the cysteine to the phenylalanine over 17 residues. Here the CDR3 DNA is all that survives: 51 bases in frame from base 1. The germline V gene encodes CDR1 MGHDK and CDR2 SYGVNS. Trimming at the junction amounts to 3 bases on V and 0 bases on J, and the germline ends lie 12 bases apart.